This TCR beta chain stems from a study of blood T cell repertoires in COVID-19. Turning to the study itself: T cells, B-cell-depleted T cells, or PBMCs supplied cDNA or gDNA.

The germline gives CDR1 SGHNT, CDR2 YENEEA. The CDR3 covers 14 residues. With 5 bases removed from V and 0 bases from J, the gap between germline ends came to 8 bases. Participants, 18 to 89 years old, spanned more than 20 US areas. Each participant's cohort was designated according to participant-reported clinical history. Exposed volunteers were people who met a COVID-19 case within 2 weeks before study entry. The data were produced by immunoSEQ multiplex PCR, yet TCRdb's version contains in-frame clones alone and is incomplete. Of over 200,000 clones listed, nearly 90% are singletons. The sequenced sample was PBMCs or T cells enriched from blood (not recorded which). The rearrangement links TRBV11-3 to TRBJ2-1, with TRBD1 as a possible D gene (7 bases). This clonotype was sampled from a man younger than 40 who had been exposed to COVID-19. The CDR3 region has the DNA TGTGCCAGCAGCCAGGGGGGCTCCTACAATGAGCAGTTCTTC. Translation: CASSQGGSYNEQFF.